Listed below are T cell receptor beta chains from one sample, sequenced in a study of PD-L1 blockade in urothelial cancer. Repertoires were generated with immunoSEQ multiplex PCR, while TCRdb's copy carries only in-frame clones and drops some. Here the sample spans 100,000 to 150,000 clones, roughly 84% being singletons. The sample consisted of PBMCs, taken around atezolizumab (anti-PD-L1) treatment. These receptors were taken from a man in his fifties or sixties with urothelial cancer. CDR3s include the opening cysteine and the closing phenylalanine or tryptophan. A D gene is named only where the DNA matches it firmly. A row's size may be missing; if present it is once, few, many or a size class.

j_call | clone_size | d_call | v_call | cdr3_nt | cdr3_aa
TRBJ2-1 | once | . | TRBV7-2 | TGTGCCAGCAGGATGGACTTGCGTGAGCAGTTCTTC | CASRMDLREQFF
TRBJ1-4 | . | . | TRBV19 | TGTGCCAGTACCGAAACAGCAACTAATGAAAAACTGTTTTTT | CASTETATNEKLFF
TRBJ1-5 | . | . | TRBV4-2 | TGTGCCAGCAGCCAAACAGATCAGCCCCAGCATTTT | CASSQTDQPQHF
TRBJ2-5 | . | TRBD2 | TRBV5-1 | TGCGCCACCTCGGGGGGGGTCTCACAAGAGACCCAGTACTTC | CATSGGVSQETQYF
TRBJ2-7 | . | . | TRBV11-2 | TGTGCCAGCAGGAGTACCTACGAGCAGTACTTC | CASRSTYEQYF
TRBJ1-1 | . | . | TRBV5-4 | TGTGCCAGCAGTTCCGGGAAAAACACTGAAGCTTTCTTT | CASSSGKNTEAFF
TRBJ2-5 | . | TRBD1 | TRBV30 | TGTGCCTGTCCGCTCGGGACAGGGGGACAAGAGACCCAGTACTTC | CACPLGTGGQETQYF
TRBJ1-1 | . | . | TRBV5-1 | TGCGCCAGCAGCTCTCGGCAGGGAAACACTGAAGCTTTCTTT | CASSSRQGNTEAFF
TRBJ1-1 | . | TRBD1 | TRBV19 | TGTGCCAGTAGCCGACAGGGGAGGAACACTGAAGCTTTCTTT | CASSRQGRNTEAFF
TRBJ2-3 | . | . | TRBV9 | TGTGCCAGCAGCGTAGCTGCCGCAGGCACAGATACGCAGTATTTT | CASSVAAAGTDTQYF
TRBJ2-7 | . | . | TRBV5-1 | TGCGCCAGCAGCCCCCCGGGGGACGAGCAGTACTTC | CASSPPGDEQYF
TRBJ2-1 | . | TRBD2 | TRBV9 | TGTGCCAGCAGCCCAACCGGGACTAGCGGGCTTTACTCCTACAATGAGCAGTTCTTC | CASSPTGTSGLYSYNEQFF
TRBJ2-7 | . | . | TRBV5-8 | TGTGCCAGCAGCACGGGAGACTCCTACGAGCAGTACTTC | CASSTGDSYEQYF
TRBJ2-7 | . | . | TRBV30 | TGTGCCTGGAGTTCAGTCTCCTACGAGCAGTACTTC | CAWSSVSYEQYF
TRBJ1-2 | . | . | TRBV28 | TGTGCCAGCAGTGGGAGTCGGGGTAACTATGGCTACACCTTC | CASSGSRGNYGYTF
TRBJ1-1 | . | . | TRBV5-1 | TGCGCCAGCAGCGCCGGGGGGGTCGAGAACACTGAAGCTTTCTTT | CASSAGGVENTEAFF
TRBJ1-4 | . | . | TRBV21-1 | TGTGCCAGCAGCCAAAGCAAAGCTGGCAGGGAAAGTGAAAAACTGTTTTTT | CASSQSKAGRESEKLFF
TRBJ2-1 | . | TRBD1 | TRBV7-3 | TGTGCCAGCAGCTTCACAGGGGTGGATGAGCAGTTCTTC | CASSFTGVDEQFF
TRBJ1-5 | . | . | TRBV29-1 | TGCAGCGTTTTAGTGGGCTATAGCAATCAGCCCCAGCATTTT | CSVLVGYSNQPQHF
TRBJ2-7 | . | TRBD1 | TRBV7-9 | TGTGCCAGCAGCAAGACAGGGTCCGCTGACTACGAGCAGTACTTC | CASSKTGSADYEQYF
TRBJ2-3 | . | TRBD2 | TRBV5-1 | TGCGCCAGCAGCTTGGTTAGCGGGAGACCAGATACGCAGTATTTT | CASSLVSGRPDTQYF
TRBJ1-2 | . | . | TRBV6-1 | TGTGCCAGCAGGCCACAGGGAAAGCTTAACTATGGCTACACCTTC | CASRPQGKLNYGYTF
TRBJ2-1 | . | TRBD2 | TRBV6-1 | TGTGCCAGCACCAGAGCGGGAGGGCAGGGCAATGAGCAGTTCTTC | CASTRAGGQGNEQFF
TRBJ2-1 | . | TRBD2 | TRBV7-9 | TGTGCCAGCAGCTTAGCACCGGGACTAGCGGGTTATGAGCAGTTCTTC | CASSLAPGLAGYEQFF
TRBJ2-1 | . | TRBD2 | TRBV7-9 | TGTGCCAGCAGAGGAGCGGGAGCTTACAATGAGCAGTTCTTC | CASRGAGAYNEQFF
TRBJ2-1 | . | . | TRBV9 | TGTGCCAGCAGCGTAGGGCAGTTGGTGGCAGGGGTTAACAATGAGCAGTTCTTC | CASSVGQLVAGVNNEQFF
TRBJ2-3 | once | . | TRBV30 | TGTGCCTGGAGTGGGAGGGGGCCCCGCCATACGCAGTATTTT | CAWSGRGPRHTQYF
TRBJ2-1 | . | TRBD2 | TRBV19 | TGTGCCAGTAGTAAGGGGAGAGGGACTAGCGGGAAAAATGAGCAGTTCTTC | CASSKGRGTSGKNEQFF
TRBJ2-5 | . | TRBD2 | TRBV9 | TGTGCCAGCAGCGTAGCCGTACTAGCGTGGGAGACCCAGTACTTC | CASSVAVLAWETQYF
TRBJ1-6 | . | . | TRBV6-6 | TGTGCCAGCAAACCTCCCCAGGGTGGTTCACCCCTCCACTTT | CASKPPQGGSPLHF
TRBJ2-6 | few | . | TRBV9 | TGTGCCAGCAGCGTAGATAGCTCTGGGGCCAACGTCCTGACTTTC | CASSVDSSGANVLTF
TRBJ1-6 | . | . | TRBV5-1 | TGCGCCAGCAGCCTCGCGGCGGGGCATTCACCCCTCCACTTT | CASSLAAGHSPLHF
TRBJ2-6 | . | . | TRBV11-3 | TGTGCCAGCAGCTTCGCTGGGGCCAACGTCCTGACTTTC | CASSFAGANVLTF
TRBJ2-5 | . | . | TRBV28 | TGTGCCAGCAGTTTAAGCATGATCGGAGAGACCCAGTACTTC | CASSLSMIGETQYF
TRBJ2-7 | . | . | TRBV21-1 | TGTGCCAGCAGCAAGAGACTAGCGGGAGAACTCTACGAGCAGTACTTC | CASSKRLAGELYEQYF
TRBJ2-3 | . | TRBD2 | TRBV4-1 | TGCGCCAGCAGCCAAGATAGTTCCCAGCGGGGTTTCCTCACAGATACGCAGTATTTT | CASSQDSSQRGFLTDTQYF
TRBJ2-1 | . | TRBD2 | TRBV7-6 | TGTGCCAGCAGCGAAGGACTAGCGGGTGTCTACAATGAGCAGTTCTTC | CASSEGLAGVYNEQFF
TRBJ2-5 | . | . | TRBV27 | TGTGCCAGCAGTCCCCCGCGAAAGGAGACCCAGTACTTC | CASSPPRKETQYF
TRBJ2-2 | . | . | TRBV12-1 | TGTGCCAGCAGCTGGGGTTTGAGGAAGCGGAGCACCGGGGAGCTGTTTTTT | CASSWGLRKRSTGELFF